The rows below give T cell receptor beta chains drawn from one sample of a study of cytomegalovirus exposure and HLA in healthy donors. TCRdb keeps only in-frame clones here, not all; method: immunoSEQ multiplex PCR. The sample holds about 140,000 clones, about 80% seen once. Sequencing used PBMCs. The source is a man younger than 40 in good health and CMV-seropositive. CDR3s include the opening cysteine and the closing phenylalanine or tryptophan. Each record gives: D gene, clone size, J gene, V gene, CDR3 protein, CDR3 DNA. The D gene is left open where the match is weak. Rows give clone size only sometimes, using once, few, many, or a class for an expanded clone.

TRBD1,.,TRBJ1-2,TRBV9,CASSPQGWTGITF,TGTGCCAGCAGCCCCCAAGGTTGGACAGGGATCACCTTC
TRBD2,.,TRBJ2-4,TRBV6-1,CASSEGGGGPLGNIQYF,TGTGCCAGCAGTGAAGGAGGCGGGGGGCCCTTGGGAAACATTCAGTACTTC
TRBD1,.,TRBJ2-7,TRBV5-6,CASRRPTGLEQYF,TGTGCCAGCAGACGTCCGACAGGGTTGGAGCAGTACTTC
.,once,TRBJ2-3,TRBV29-1,CSVAQADTQYF,TGCAGCGTGGCCCAGGCAGATACGCAGTATTTT
TRBD2,.,TRBJ2-1,TRBV30,CAWSNGRAHSTEQFF,TGTGCCTGGAGTAACGGGAGGGCCCATAGTACTGAGCAGTTCTTC
TRBD1,.,TRBJ2-7,TRBV12-5,CASGEDRDPSYEQYF,TGTGCTAGTGGTGAAGACAGGGACCCCTCCTACGAGCAGTACTTC
.,.,TRBJ2-7,TRBV5-5,CASSLSLHEQYF,TGTGCCAGCAGCTTGAGCCTGCACGAGCAGTACTTC
TRBD2,.,TRBJ2-3,TRBV19,CASSIERGSTDTQYF,TGTGCCAGTAGTATCGAGCGGGGGAGCACAGATACGCAGTATTTT
.,.,TRBJ1-3,TRBV5-4,CARGSRELPGNTIYF,TGTGCCAGGGGTTCGCGGGAGCTTCCCGGAAACACCATATATTTT
.,.,TRBJ1-2,TRBV2,CASSEEGGARVGYTF,TGTGCCAGCAGTGAAGAAGGGGGGGCGCGGGTTGGCTACACCTTC
TRBD1,once,TRBJ1-1,TRBV11-2,CASTRRQGANTEAFF,TGTGCCAGCACTCGCCGACAGGGAGCGAACACTGAAGCTTTCTTT
.,.,TRBJ2-1,TRBV6-6,CASSSQGYEQFF,TGTGCCAGCAGCTCACAGGGTTATGAGCAGTTCTTC
.,.,TRBJ1-1,TRBV19,CASSRRGDLAGEAFF,TGTGCCAGTAGCCGCCGTGGAGACCTGGCTGGTGAAGCTTTCTTT
TRBD2,.,TRBJ2-5,TRBV5-8,CASSPGLAGGQETQYF,TGTGCCAGCAGCCCAGGACTAGCGGGGGGACAAGAGACCCAGTACTTC
TRBD1,once,TRBJ2-7,TRBV20-1,CSARTGPEQYF,TGCAGTGCAAGGACAGGGCCCGAGCAGTACTTC
TRBD1,.,TRBJ2-1,TRBV7-3,CASSYGQGRNEQFF,TGTGCCAGCAGTTACGGACAGGGGCGCAATGAGCAGTTCTTC
.,.,TRBJ1-1,TRBV7-8,CASSLAQGGTEAFF,TGTGCCAGCAGCTTAGCTCAGGGTGGGACTGAAGCTTTCTTT
.,.,TRBJ2-7,TRBV27,CASSLHNRGYEQYF,TGTGCCAGCAGTTTACATAATCGGGGGTACGAGCAGTACTTC
.,.,TRBJ2-1,TRBV5-1,CASSLSGGYNEQFF,TGCGCCAGCAGCTTAAGCGGAGGGTACAATGAGCAGTTCTTC
.,.,TRBJ1-2,TRBV9,CASSSSYANYGYTF,TGTGCCAGCAGCTCGTCGTATGCTAACTATGGCTACACCTTC
TRBD2,.,TRBJ2-1,TRBV15,CATSRVSGKVGEQFF,TGTGCCACCAGCAGAGTTAGCGGGAAAGTCGGTGAGCAGTTCTTC
.,few,TRBJ1-1,TRBV18,CASSRTAQNTEAFF,TGTGCCAGCTCACGGACAGCCCAGAACACTGAAGCTTTCTTT
.,.,TRBJ1-5,TRBV7-2,CASSVRSNQPQHF,TGTGCCAGCAGCGTACGTAGTAATCAGCCCCAGCATTTT
.,few,TRBJ1-2,TRBV19,CASSDSNYGYTF,TGTGCCAGTAGCGACAGCAACTATGGCTACACCTTC
.,.,TRBJ1-1,TRBV5-6,CASKAGGFSNTEAFF,TGTGCCAGCAAAGCGGGGGGGTTTTCGAACACTGAAGCTTTCTTT
.,.,TRBJ2-3,TRBV30,CAWNLQISTDTQYF,TGTGCCTGGAATCTCCAGATTAGCACAGATACGCAGTATTTT
.,.,TRBJ1-5,TRBV2,CASREGTYNQPQHF,TGTGCCAGCAGAGAGGGGACATATAATCAGCCCCAGCATTTT
TRBD1,.,TRBJ1-5,TRBV5-1,CASSFGQGADQPQHF,TGCGCCAGCAGCTTCGGACAGGGGGCGGATCAGCCCCAGCATTTT
TRBD1,few,TRBJ2-1,TRBV5-1,CASRRQGAADNEQFF,TGCGCCAGCAGGCGACAGGGGGCAGCGGATAATGAGCAGTTCTTC
.,.,TRBJ1-4,TRBV15,CATSKPDSRANEKLFF,TGTGCCACCAGCAAACCGGACAGTCGGGCTAATGAAAAACTGTTTTTT
.,once,TRBJ2-4,TRBV6-6,CASSPTGIKNIQYF,TGTGCCAGCAGTCCTACGGGGATAAAAAACATTCAGTACTTC
TRBD1,.,TRBJ2-6,TRBV5-1,CASEPGQEFLSGANVLTF,TGCGCCAGCGAGCCGGGACAGGAGTTTCTCTCTGGGGCCAACGTCCTGACTTTC
TRBD1,.,TRBJ1-6,TRBV5-1,CASSPEGGAGPNSPLHF,TGCGCCAGCAGCCCGGAAGGGGGCGCGGGTCCTAATTCACCCCTCCACTTT
TRBD1,once,TRBJ2-2,TRBV6-5,CASSYSIRGTGELFF,TGTGCCAGCAGTTACTCGATCAGGGGGACCGGGGAGCTGTTTTTT